Listed here are 2 T cell receptor beta chains from one sample, sequenced in a study of blood T cells in healthy people across ages (dated by TCRdb to between 2014 and 2017). Library preparation was by 5' RACE. The reads were generated on an Illumina HiSeq 2500. A second PCR of roughly 7 to 11 cycles was performed with a sample-barcoded 5' primer and a J-beta primer mix. The raw public reads went through TCRdb reprocessing: fastp at Q25, MiXCR clone calling, in-frame beta chains kept. Rows with a matching CDR3 protein are joined into one entry that keeps the most common DNA and genes. The sample table holds 1,100,000 or so distinct CDR3 sequences, of which 40% to 45% were seen once. The ten largest account for 18% of the sample. The source material was blood. Receptor source: a woman in her sixties or seventies in good health.

This clonotype has just a few counts. V and J are TRBV12-3 or TRBV12-4 and TRBJ2-1; 7 bases fit TRBD2. The CDR3 extends over 14 amino acids. The trim removed 4 bases at V and 6 bases at J, leaving 6 bases unmatched. CDR3 in DNA: TGTGCCAGCAGTTCAGGACTAGTCAGCAATGAGCAGTTCTTC. It is translated as CASSSGLVSNEQFF.

This clonotype has a handful of counts. The chain has TRBV28 and TRBJ2-7; 11 bases agree with TRBD1. The CDR3 spans 14 residues. V shed 10 bases and J 5 bases; nucleotides not matched to a gene: 10. Germline loops: CDR1 MDHEN, CDR2 SYDVKM. The CDR3 DNA reads TGTGCCACTTCAGGAGGACAGGGGGCGGACGAGCAGTACTTC. Translated: CATSGGQGADEQYF.